Presented here are 28 T cell receptor beta chains from one specimen sequenced in a study of blood T cells in healthy people across ages. Then a second PCR, running about 6 to 11 cycles, was carried out with a sample-barcoded 5' primer and a J-beta primer mix. TCRdb used MiXCR to reprocess the 5' RACE reads, holding one entry per CDR3 protein. The sample consists of around 800,000 distinct CDR3 sequences, around 42% of them appearing once. Sequenced input: blood. Source of these receptors: a man in his 60s in good health.

This chain links TRBV12-3 or TRBV12-4 with TRBJ2-7; 9 bases match TRBD2. The CDR3 totals 14 residues. V lost 7 bases and J lost 5; bases outside the gene matches: 9. The CDR3 DNA is TGTGCCAGCACCGTTAGCGGGGGCCACGACGAGCAGTACTTC. Protein product: CASTVSGGHDEQYF.

This clonotype was picked up a small number of times. V usage is TRBV25-1 and J usage is TRBJ2-1; 7 bases align to TRBD2. Germline CDR1 and CDR2: MGHDK and SYGVNS. This CDR3 is built from 15 residues. J lost 0 bases, V lost 8 bases, and 7 bases had no gene match. DNA of the CDR3: TGTGCCAGCGGAGGGACTACAAGCTCCTACAATGAGCAGTTCTTC. Encoded protein: CASGGTTSSYNEQFF.

This clonotype was seen a single time. This chain links TRBV5-1 with TRBJ2-2, with D hard to call. Trimming removed 4 bases at V and 0 bases at J, with 13 bases between. The germline V gene encodes CDR1 SGHRS and CDR2 YFSETQ. The CDR3 contains 16 residues. The CDR3 reads CASSGSPNANTGELFF. DNA of the CDR3: TGCGCCAGCAGCGGGTCGCCGAACGCGAACACCGGGGAGCTGTTTTTT.

The rearrangement uses TRBV7-2 and TRBJ2-3; perhaps TRBD1 as D (5 bases). Germline V CDR1 and CDR2: SGHTA, FQGNSA. This CDR3 is 13 amino acids long. Trimming removed 4 bases at V and 6 bases at J, with 11 bases between. This CDR3 is CASSSKNRDTQYF. CDR3 coding DNA: TGTGCCAGCAGCTCGAAGAACAGGGATACGCAGTATTTT.

The CDR3 bases are TGCAGTGCTAAGGACAGGGGGCGCGACTATGGCTACACCTTC. It yields the protein CSAKDRGRDYGYTF. The rearrangement links TRBV20-1 to TRBJ1-2, with 11 bases that match TRBD1. The CDR3 length is 14 residues. Germline lookup yields CDR1 DFQATT and CDR2 SNEGSKA (reference sequence). The junction had 4 bases not matched to a gene; V was cut back by 4 bases and J by 3 bases.

This clonotype has only a few counts. The gene calls are TRBV5-1 and TRBJ2-1; D call uncertain. The CDR3 covers 18 residues. Germline V gene lookup returns CDR1 SGHRS and CDR2 YFSETQ. The V gene lost 0 bases and the J gene lost 0 bases, with 16 bases spanning the gap. The CDR3 DNA sequence: TGCGCCAGCAGCTTGGGTCGGATGTACCTGAGCTCCTACAATGAGCAGTTCTTC. Translation gives CASSLGRMYLSSYNEQFF.

V is TRBV6-2 or TRBV6-3 and J is TRBJ2-7, with unresolved D. The CDR3 consists of 15 residues. CDR1 and CDR2 from the germline V gene are MNHEY and SVGEGT. V lost 4 bases and J lost 2, with 15 bases in between. The CDR3 DNA is TGTGCCAGCAGTTCCCTAAGTCGCAGAACCTACGAGCAGTACTTC. Translated, it gives CASSSLSRRTYEQYF.

The J gene is TRBJ1-1, the V gene TRBV6-5; 7 nucleotides agree with TRBD1. Unmatched junction bases numbered 10, after V lost 6 bases and J lost 0 bases. Per germline, CDR1 MNHEY and CDR2 SVGAGI. The length of the CDR3 is 16 residues. CDR3 in amino acids: CASSPDRELMNTEAFF. CDR3 sequence (DNA): TGTGCCAGCAGCCCTGACAGGGAACTAATGAACACTGAAGCTTTCTTT.

With respect to this clonotype: Mismatch with germline at one junction end may stem from a read error. The V gene is TRBV7-2, the J gene TRBJ2-3, with a weak D call TRBD2 (5 bases). Germline V gene lookup returns CDR1 SGHTA and CDR2 FQGNSA. The CDR3 is 14 residues long. Here the CDR3 DNA reads TGTGCCAGCAGCCTAGCAATGCAGGCAGATACGCAGTATTTT. Translated: CASSLAMQADTQYF.

The V and J genes are TRBV7-9 and TRBJ2-7, with 9 bases aligning to TRBD1. Germline V CDR1 and CDR2: SEHNR, FQNEAQ (reference sequence). Trimming cost V 4 bases and J 1 base; bases outside gene matches: 8. The CDR3 contains 16 residues. Written as DNA, the CDR3 is TGTGCCAGCAGCTCGCCCCGGGGGACAGGGTCCTACGAGCAGTACTTC. Protein: CASSSPRGTGSYEQYF.

The V gene is TRBV7-2, the J gene TRBJ2-4; D is perhaps TRBD2 (6 bases). V shed 6 bases and J shed 4 bases, with 16 bases lying between them. CDR3 size: 15 residues. Germline CDR1 reads SGHTA; CDR2 reads FQGNSA. CDR3 residues: CASRPGEERKNIQYF. CDR3 in DNA: TGTGCCAGCAGGCCGGGGGAGGAAAGGAAAAACATTCAGTACTTC.

The chain carries TRBV28 and TRBJ2-7; the D gene is possibly TRBD2 (5 bases). Germline V lookup: CDR1 MDHEN, CDR2 SYDVKM. The V and J ends lost 4 bases and 0 bases respectively, with 19 bases between them. This CDR3 comprises 17 residues. CDR3 DNA: TGTGCCAGCAGTTCCACAAGCAGCGGAATAAGCTCCTACGAGCAGTACTTC. This sequence encodes CASSSTSSGISSYEQYF.

The J gene is TRBJ1-6, the V gene TRBV7-2; weak D call: TRBD1 (5 bases). CDR1 SGHTA and CDR2 FQGNSA come from the germline V gene. The CDR3 loop spans 13 amino acids. V lost 6 bases, J lost 5 bases, and 8 bases lay in between. The CDR3 here is CASRQDNNSPLHF. The CDR3 region has the DNA TGTGCCAGCAGACAGGATAATAATTCACCCCTCCACTTT.

A note on this clonotype: An end of the junction does not agree with germline; a read error may underlie this. The chain carries TRBV12-3 or TRBV12-4 and TRBJ2-7; 9 positions agree with TRBD2. CDR3 length: 14 residues. CDR3 region: CASSGGTSRYEQYF. CDR3 in DNA: TGCGCCAGCAGCGGGGGGACTAGTCGATACGAGCAGTACTTC.

There are a few counts of this clonotype. At one end the junction does not follow the germline gene, possibly because of a read error. J is TRBJ2-5 and V is TRBV20-1, with 9 nucleotides matching TRBD2. CDR3 length equals 16 residues. Germline V CDR1 and CDR2: DFQATT, SNEGSKA (reference sequence). CDR3 sequence reads: CSANPRLAAFQETQYF. Written as DNA, the CDR3 is TGCAGTGCTAACCCGCGACTAGCGGCATTCCAAGAGACTCAGTACTTC.

The CDR3 nucleotides are TGCAGTGCTAGAGCGGGGCCGGAGACCCAGTACTTC. This translates into CSARAGPETQYF. The chain carries TRBV20-1 and TRBJ2-5; D possibly matches TRBD1 or TRBD2 (5 bases each). V lost 1 base and J 5 bases, leaving 8 bases between the germline ends. CDR1 DFQATT and CDR2 SNEGSKA come from the germline V gene (reference sequence). This CDR3 region has 12 residues.

J is TRBJ2-7 and V is TRBV7-9; D is perhaps TRBD1 or TRBD2 (5 bases each). The CDR3 extends over 15 amino acids. The ends were cut back, 0 bases at V and 4 bases at J, with 13 bases in the middle. Germline values: CDR1 SEHNR, CDR2 FQNEAQ (reference sequence). The CDR3 loop is CASSLARGPGYEQYF. As DNA, the CDR3 is TGTGCCAGCAGCTTAGCCCGGGGCCCCGGGTACGAGCAGTACTTC.

The CDR3: CASSLWRTDTQYF. As DNA, the CDR3 is TGTGCCAGCAGCTTGTGGCGGACAGATACGCAGTATTTT. The chain employs TRBV7-2 and TRBJ2-3, with D unresolved. The V gene's germline CDR1 is SGHTA and CDR2 FQGNSA. Trimming stripped 3 bases from V and 3 bases from J, with 7 bases between. CDR3 length equals 13 residues.

This chain uses TRBV11-3 with TRBJ1-2; D might be TRBD1 (6 bases). Per germline, CDR1 SGHNT and CDR2 YENEEA. CDR3 size: 12 residues. The germline V and J ends were trimmed by 5 bases and 8 bases, with 12 bases remaining between them. In DNA form, the CDR3 reads TGTGCCAGCAGCCTGACCGGGGGCGGCTACACCTTC. It codes for CASSLTGGGYTF.

The genes are TRBV30 and TRBJ2-7; D remains unclear. The end of the DNA is better explained by TRBJ2-1, so the J call may be wrong. Germline assignment: CDR1 GTSNPN and CDR2 SVGIG (reference sequence). The CDR3 loop spans 10 amino acids. As DNA, the CDR3 is TGTGCCTGGAGTGAAAATGAGCAGTTCTTC. Encoded protein: CAWSENEQFF.

This chain uses TRBV2 with TRBJ1-2; 8 nucleotides match TRBD1. The CDR3 has 14 amino acids. Germline loops: CDR1 SNHLY, CDR2 FYNNEI. After removal of 4 bases from V and 5 bases from J, the junction contained 6 bases not matched to a gene. CDR3 amino acids: CASSATGDGYGYTF. The CDR3 DNA follows: TGTGCCAGCAGTGCGACAGGGGACGGGTATGGCTACACCTTC. Together with reference TRBV2 and TRBJ1-2, the CDR3 gives the full variable domain: EPEVTQTPSHQVTQMGQEVILRCVPISNHLYFYWYRQILGQKVEFLVSFYNNEISEKSEIFDDQFSVERPDGSNFTLKIRSTKLEDSAMYFCASSATGDGYGYTFGSGTRLTVV.

The gene calls are TRBV7-2 and TRBJ2-7; D not resolved. The CDR3 sequence is 15 residues long. From germline, CDR1 is SGHTA and CDR2 FQGNSA. V lost 5 bases and J 2 bases, leaving 16 bases between the germline ends. The CDR3 here is CASSPAVAVAYEQYF. In DNA form, the CDR3 reads TGTGCCAGCAGCCCGGCGGTAGCTGTAGCCTACGAGCAGTACTTC.

Worth noting for this clonotype: An end of the junction does not agree with germline; a read error may underlie this. The chain recombines TRBV12-3 or TRBV12-4 with TRBJ1-2; D unresolved. The CDR3 extends over 16 amino acids. This CDR3 is CASRKDHEETRYGHTF. The CDR3, as DNA: TGTGCCAGCAGAAAGGACCACGAAGAGACTCGCTATGGCCACACCTTC.

A remark on this clonotype: At one of its ends the junction is not consistent with the germline gene, which may arise from a read error. The CDR3 spells CASSLNMFSGQETQYF. The CDR3 nucleotides are TGTGCTAGCAGCCTAAATATGTTCAGCGGCCAAGAGACCCAGTACTTC. The J gene is TRBJ2-5, the V gene TRBV7-7; maybe TRBD2 (5 bases). The length of the CDR3 is 16 residues. Looked up from germline, CDR1 is SSHAT and CDR2 is FNYEAQ (reference sequence).

This clonotype turned up a few times. The chain has TRBV5-6 and TRBJ2-1; possibly TRBD1 for D (5 bases). Trimming stripped 2 bases from V and 7 bases from J, with 13 bases between. The CDR3 length is 14 residues. Germline CDR1 reads SGHDT; CDR2 reads YYEEEE. In DNA, the CDR3 is TGTGCCAGCAGCTTTTTGACAGCTCCTAATGAGCAGTTCTTC. This codes for CASSFLTAPNEQFF.

The V and J genes are TRBV20-1 and TRBJ1-2, with 7 positions matching TRBD1. The V segment lost 6 bases and the J segment 4 bases; nucleotides outside the gene matches: 11. This CDR3 is 14 amino acids long. Germline-derived CDR1 and CDR2 are DFQATT and SNEGSKA (reference sequence). CDR3 nucleotide sequence: TGCAGTGCCCGGGCTCGGGACAGCTCCTATGGCTACACCTTC. Protein product: CSARARDSSYGYTF.

This clonotype was seen many times. The chain is built from TRBV7-2 and TRBJ1-5; weak D call: TRBD1 (5 bases). CDR3 length equals 15 residues. V lost 5 bases and J 0 bases, leaving 11 bases between the germline ends. Germline lookup yields CDR1 SGHTA and CDR2 FQGNSA. CDR3 sequence reads: CASSLTGFSNQPQHF. The CDR3 DNA sequence: TGTGCCAGCAGCCTTACAGGATTTAGCAATCAGCCCCAGCATTTT.

This clonotype was detected a few times. The chain is built from TRBV18 and TRBJ2-4; 7 bases match TRBD1. This CDR3 is 14 amino acids long. Looked up from germline, CDR1 is KGHSH and CDR2 is LQKENI. With 5 bases clipped from V and 6 bases from J, the junction kept 7 bases outside the gene matches. The CDR3 nucleotides are TGTGCCAGCTCAGAAGACAGGGCTACAAACATTCAGTACTTC. This encodes CASSEDRATNIQYF.